This TCR beta chain originates from a study of long-term antiretroviral therapy in people with HIV. Trimming pared 0 bases from V and 2 bases from J, leaving 11 bases between. The CDR3 spans 16 residues. Germline-derived CDR1 and CDR2 are MGHRA and YSYEKL. Version v3.0 of the immunoSEQ assay was performed at survey level. Using immunoSEQ multiplex PCR, the repertoire was profiled, and TCRdb retains in-frame clones only, with some absent. Of roughly 33,000 clones listed, about 80% are singletons. The sequences come from unsorted PBMCs, collected 2 years after starting antiretroviral therapy. The receptor's source is a woman aged 45-65 years with HIV. The rearrangement joins TRBV4-1 to TRBJ2-1; perhaps TRBD2 as D (5 bases). The CDR3 here is CASSQDASGAYNEQFF. CDR3 sequence (DNA): TGCGCCAGCAGCCAAGATGCGAGCGGAGCCTACAATGAGCAGTTCTTC.